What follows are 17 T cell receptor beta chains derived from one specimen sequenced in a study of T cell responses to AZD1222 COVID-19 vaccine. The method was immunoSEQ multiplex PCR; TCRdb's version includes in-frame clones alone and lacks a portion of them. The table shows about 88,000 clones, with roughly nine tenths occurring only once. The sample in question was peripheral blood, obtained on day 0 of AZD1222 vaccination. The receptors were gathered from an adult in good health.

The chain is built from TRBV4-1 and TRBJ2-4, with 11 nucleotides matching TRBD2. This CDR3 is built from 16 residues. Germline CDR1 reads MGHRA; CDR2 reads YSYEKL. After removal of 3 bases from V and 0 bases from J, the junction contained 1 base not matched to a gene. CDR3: CASSHGLAGAKNIQYF. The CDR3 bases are TGCGCCAGCAGCCACGGACTAGCGGGAGCCAAAAACATTCAGTACTTC.

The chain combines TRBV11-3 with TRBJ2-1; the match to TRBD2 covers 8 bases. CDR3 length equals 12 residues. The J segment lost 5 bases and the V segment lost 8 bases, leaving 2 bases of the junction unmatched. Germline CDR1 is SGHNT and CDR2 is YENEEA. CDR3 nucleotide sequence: TGTGCCAGCGGGACTAGAGACAATGAGCAGTTCTTC. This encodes CASGTRDNEQFF. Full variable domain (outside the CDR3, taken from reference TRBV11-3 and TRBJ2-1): EAGVVQSPRYKIIEKKQPVAFWCNPISGHNTLYWYLQNLGQGPELLIRYENEEAVDDSQLPKDRFSAERLKGVDSTLKIQPAELGDSAVYLCASGTRDNEQFFGPGTRLTVL.

This CDR3 reads CSVTLAGETQYF. CDR3 bases: TGCAGCGTCACACTAGCGGGGGAGACCCAGTACTTC. The chain recombines TRBV29-1 with TRBJ2-5; TRBD2 matches at 10 bases. CDR3 length equals 12 residues. Germline V gene lookup returns CDR1 SQVTM and CDR2 ANQGSEA. After removal of 6 bases from V and 5 bases from J, the junction contained 3 bases not matched to a gene.

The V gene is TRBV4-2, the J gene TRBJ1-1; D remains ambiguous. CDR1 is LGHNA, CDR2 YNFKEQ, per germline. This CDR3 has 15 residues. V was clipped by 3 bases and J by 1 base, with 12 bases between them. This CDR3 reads CASSQPTGGNTEAFF. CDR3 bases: TGTGCCAGCAGCCAGCCCACGGGAGGGAACACTGAAGCTTTCTTT.

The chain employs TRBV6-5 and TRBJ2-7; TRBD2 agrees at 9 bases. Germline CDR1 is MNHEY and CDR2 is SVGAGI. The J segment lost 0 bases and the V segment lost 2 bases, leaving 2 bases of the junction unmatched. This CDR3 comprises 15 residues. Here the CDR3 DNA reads TGTGCCAGCAGTTACAATAGCGGGAGCTCCTACGAGCAGTACTTC. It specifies CASSYNSGSSYEQYF.

CDR3 amino acids: CASSYSPAATNEKLFF. The DNA of the CDR3 is TGTGCCAGCAGTTACTCCCCGGCAGCAACTAATGAAAAACTGTTTTTT. The V call is TRBV6-5, the J call TRBJ1-4; D is undetermined. Germline assignment: CDR1 MNHEY and CDR2 SVGAGI. Trimming shortened V by 0 bases and J by 0 bases, and 8 bases separated the two germline ends. This CDR3 has 16 amino acids.

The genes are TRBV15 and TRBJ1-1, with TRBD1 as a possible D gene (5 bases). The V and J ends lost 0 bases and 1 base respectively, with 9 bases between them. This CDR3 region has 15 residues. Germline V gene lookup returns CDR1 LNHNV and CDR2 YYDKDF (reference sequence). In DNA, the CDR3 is TGTGCCACCAGCAGAGAGGGGACGGAGAACACTGAAGCTTTCTTT. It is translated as CATSREGTENTEAFF.

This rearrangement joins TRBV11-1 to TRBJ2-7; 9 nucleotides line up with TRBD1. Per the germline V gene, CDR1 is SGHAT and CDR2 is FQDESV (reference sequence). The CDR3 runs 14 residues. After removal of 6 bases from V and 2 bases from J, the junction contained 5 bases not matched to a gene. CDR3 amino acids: CASSYGTGPYEQYF. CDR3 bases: TGTGCCAGCAGTTATGGGACAGGGCCCTACGAGCAGTACTTC.

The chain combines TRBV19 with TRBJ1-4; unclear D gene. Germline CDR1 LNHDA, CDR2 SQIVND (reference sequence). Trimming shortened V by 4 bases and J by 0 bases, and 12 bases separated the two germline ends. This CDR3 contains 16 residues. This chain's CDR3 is CASSTGLTATNEKLFF. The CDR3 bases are TGTGCCAGTAGTACCGGACTGACTGCAACTAATGAAAAACTGTTTTTT.

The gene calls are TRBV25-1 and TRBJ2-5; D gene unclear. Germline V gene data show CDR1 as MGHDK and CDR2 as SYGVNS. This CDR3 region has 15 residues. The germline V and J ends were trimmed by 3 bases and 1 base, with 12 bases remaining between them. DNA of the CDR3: TGTGCCAGCAGTGATCATCACGACTTCCAAGAGACCCAGTACTTC. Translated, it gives CASSDHHDFQETQYF.

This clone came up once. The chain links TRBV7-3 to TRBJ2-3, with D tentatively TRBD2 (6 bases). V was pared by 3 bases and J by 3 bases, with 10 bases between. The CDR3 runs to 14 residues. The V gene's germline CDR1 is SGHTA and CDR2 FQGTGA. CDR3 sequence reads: CASSLDGRTDTQYF. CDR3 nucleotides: TGTGCCAGCAGCTTGGACGGGAGAACAGATACGCAGTATTTT.

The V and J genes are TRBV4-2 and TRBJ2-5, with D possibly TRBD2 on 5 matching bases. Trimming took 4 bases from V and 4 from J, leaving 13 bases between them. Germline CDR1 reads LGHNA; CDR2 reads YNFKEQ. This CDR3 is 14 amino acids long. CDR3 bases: TGTGCCAGCAGCCTCTCGGGAATGGGAGAGACCCAGTACTTC. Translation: CASSLSGMGETQYF.

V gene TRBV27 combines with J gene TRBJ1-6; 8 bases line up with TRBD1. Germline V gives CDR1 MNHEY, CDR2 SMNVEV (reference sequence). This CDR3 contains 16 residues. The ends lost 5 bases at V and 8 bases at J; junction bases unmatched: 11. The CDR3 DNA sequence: TGTGCCAGCAGTGAAGCAGGGGGCGGGTGGGATTCACCCCTCCACTTT. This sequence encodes CASSEAGGGWDSPLHF.

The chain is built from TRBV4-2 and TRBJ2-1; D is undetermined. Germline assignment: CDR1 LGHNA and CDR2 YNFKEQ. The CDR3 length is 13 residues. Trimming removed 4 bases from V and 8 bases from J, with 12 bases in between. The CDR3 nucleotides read TGTGCCAGCAGCCCCGGATTATTAGATGAGCAGTTCTTC. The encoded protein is CASSPGLLDEQFF.

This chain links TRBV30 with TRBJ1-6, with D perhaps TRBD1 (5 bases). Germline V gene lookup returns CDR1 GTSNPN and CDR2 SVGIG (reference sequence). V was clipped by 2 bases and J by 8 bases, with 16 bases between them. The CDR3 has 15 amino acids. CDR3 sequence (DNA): TGTGCCTGGAGTACATACGGGACGGACTATTCACCCCTCCACTTT. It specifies CAWSTYGTDYSPLHF.

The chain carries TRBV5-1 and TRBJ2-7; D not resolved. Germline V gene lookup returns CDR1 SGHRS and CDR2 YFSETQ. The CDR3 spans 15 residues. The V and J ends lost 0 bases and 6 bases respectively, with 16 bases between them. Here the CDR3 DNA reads TGCGCCAGCAGCTTGGGACAACTGAGAGTGGGCGAGCAGTACTTC. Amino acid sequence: CASSLGQLRVGEQYF.

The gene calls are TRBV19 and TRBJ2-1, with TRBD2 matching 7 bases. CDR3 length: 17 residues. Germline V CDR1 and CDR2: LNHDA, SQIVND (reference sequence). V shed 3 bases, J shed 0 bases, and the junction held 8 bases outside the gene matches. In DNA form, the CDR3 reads TGTGCCAGTAGTATGGTTGCTAGCGGAGCCTCCTACAATGAGCAGTTCTTC. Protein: CASSMVASGASYNEQFF.